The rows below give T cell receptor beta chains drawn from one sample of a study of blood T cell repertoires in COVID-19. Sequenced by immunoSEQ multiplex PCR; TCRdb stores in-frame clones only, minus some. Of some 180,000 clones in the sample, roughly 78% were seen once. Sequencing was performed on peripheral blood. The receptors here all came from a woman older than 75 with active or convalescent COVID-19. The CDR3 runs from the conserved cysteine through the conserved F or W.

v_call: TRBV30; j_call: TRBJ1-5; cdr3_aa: CAWSPRDRNNQPQHF
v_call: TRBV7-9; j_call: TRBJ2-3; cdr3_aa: CASSARTSGGVSDTQYF
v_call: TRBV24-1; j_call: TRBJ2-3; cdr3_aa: CATGAGATDTQYF
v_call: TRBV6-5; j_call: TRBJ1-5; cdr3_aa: CASSYSTGVQPQHF
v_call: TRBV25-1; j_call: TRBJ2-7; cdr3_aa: CASSEAESLYEQYF
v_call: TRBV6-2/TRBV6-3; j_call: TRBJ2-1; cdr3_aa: CASSYRLAGGSSYNEQFF
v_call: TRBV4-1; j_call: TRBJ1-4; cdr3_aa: CASSQERAGGNEKLFF
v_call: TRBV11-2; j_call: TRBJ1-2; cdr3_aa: CASSLYQGGGGYTF
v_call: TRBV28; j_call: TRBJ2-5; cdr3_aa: CASSLLDSIGETQYF
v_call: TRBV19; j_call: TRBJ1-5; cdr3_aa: CASSGTGVQPQHF
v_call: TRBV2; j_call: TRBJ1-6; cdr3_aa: CASSETRGSNSPLHF
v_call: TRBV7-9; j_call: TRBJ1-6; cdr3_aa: CASSLESRVHSPLHF
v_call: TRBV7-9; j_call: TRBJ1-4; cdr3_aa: CASSLARQAWEKLFF
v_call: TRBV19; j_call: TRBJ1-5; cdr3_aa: CASSPPGGALGNQPQHF
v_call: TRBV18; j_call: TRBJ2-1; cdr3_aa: CASSPVTLAGGGSSYNEQFF
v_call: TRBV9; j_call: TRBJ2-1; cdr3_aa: CASSVGSGEQFF
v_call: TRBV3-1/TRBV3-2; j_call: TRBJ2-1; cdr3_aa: CASSSPKQDEQFF
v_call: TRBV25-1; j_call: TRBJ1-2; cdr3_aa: CASSESARPPVGGYTF
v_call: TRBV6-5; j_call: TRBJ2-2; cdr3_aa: CASDPGPGVGELFF
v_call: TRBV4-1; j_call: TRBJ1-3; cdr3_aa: CASSLLQGRSGNTIYF
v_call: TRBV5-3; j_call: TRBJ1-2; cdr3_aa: CIVCRGRRGGYTF
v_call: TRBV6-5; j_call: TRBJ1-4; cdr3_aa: CASFAPGVTNEKLFF
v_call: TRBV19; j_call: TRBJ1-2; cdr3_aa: CASSSGGANYGYTF
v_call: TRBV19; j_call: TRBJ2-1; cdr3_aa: CASNLDGDEQFF
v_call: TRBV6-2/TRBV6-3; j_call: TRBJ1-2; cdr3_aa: CASSLTGGYGYTF
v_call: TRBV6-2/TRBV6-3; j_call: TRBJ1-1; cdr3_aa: CASSYGGHGKNTEAFF
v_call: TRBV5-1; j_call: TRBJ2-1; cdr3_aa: CASSSLRRGLGNEQFF
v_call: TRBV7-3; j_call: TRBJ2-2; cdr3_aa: CASSLTGGTGELFF
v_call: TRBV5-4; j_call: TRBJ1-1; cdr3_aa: CASSSMTGEFTEAFF
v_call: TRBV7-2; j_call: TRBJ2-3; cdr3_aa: CASSLSGRADTQYF
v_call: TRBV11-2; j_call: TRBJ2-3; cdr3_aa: CASSLGDVRGGDTQYF
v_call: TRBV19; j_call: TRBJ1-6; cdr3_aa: CASSGQGNSPLHF
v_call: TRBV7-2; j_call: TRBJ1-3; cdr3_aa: CASSFPGNTIYF
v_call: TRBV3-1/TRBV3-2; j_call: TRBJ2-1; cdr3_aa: CASSQDVGLAGGSVQFF
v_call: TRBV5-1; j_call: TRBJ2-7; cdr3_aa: CASTKDSHSYEQYF
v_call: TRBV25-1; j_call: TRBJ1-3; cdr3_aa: CASSIAGTMTGNTIYF
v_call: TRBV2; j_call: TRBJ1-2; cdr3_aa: CANKPPNWASYGYTF
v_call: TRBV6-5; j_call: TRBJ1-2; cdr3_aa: CASKRTGSDGYTF